This T cell receptor (beta chain) was documented in a study of blood T cell repertoires in COVID-19. The wider study: Sites in the United States, Italy and Spain provided acute and convalescent COVID-19 samples. PBMCs, B-cell-depleted T cells, or T cells were the source of the cDNA or gDNA that made up the material.

V shed 4 bases and J 8 bases; nucleotides not matched to a gene: 7. Germline loops: CDR1 LGHDT, CDR2 YNNKEL (reference sequence). The CDR3 has 14 amino acids. As originally analysed: By means of reference gene primer amplification, nucleated cell counts were estimated. The repertoire was sequenced with immunoSEQ multiplex PCR; TCRdb's copy has only in-frame clones and lacks some. The V and J calls and clone size were taken over from that table, and D and trimming were inferred from the DNA. Of 210,000 or so clones in the sample, roughly nine tenths were seen once. The rearrangement uses TRBV3-1 (or the pseudogene TRBV3-2) and TRBJ1-4, with TRBD1 matching 7 bases. The clonotype comes from a man aged 40-55 years with active or convalescent COVID-19. The sample comprised peripheral blood. The CDR3 DNA is TGTGCCAGCAGCCTCAGGGGGGCAGGGGAAAAACTGTTTTTT. It yields the protein CASSLRGAGEKLFF.